The sequence of this TCR beta chain was determined in a study of identical twins. Whole-study results and caveats: With beta out-of-frame sequences, excess sharing by twins was weaker.

TCRdb re-called the 5' RACE reads with MiXCR, one entry per CDR3 protein. The sample lists roughly 250,000 distinct CDR3 sequences; roughly an eighth were seen once. Donors uniformly comprised healthy Caucasians. CDR1 is SGHRS, CDR2 YFSETQ, per germline. Trimming at V came to 3 bases and at J to 7 bases, leaving 4 bases not matched to a gene. This CDR3 comprises 14 residues. This clonotype has a count of ten or more. Antigen unknown. Sequencing was performed on memory (CD45RO+) T cells sorted from blood. The V gene is TRBV5-1, the J gene TRBJ1-2, with 12 positions matching TRBD1. The TCR originated in a woman under 30 in good health. The DNA of the CDR3 is TGCGCCAGCAGCTCCGGGACAGGGGGCTCTGGCTACACCTTC. It is translated as CASSSGTGGSGYTF.